These T cell receptor beta chains were read from a single sample in a study of blood T cell repertoires in COVID-19. Profiled with immunoSEQ multiplex PCR; TCRdb holds only in-frame clones, not every one. This sample has 300,000 or so clones; approximately 82% occur once, and the top ten carry approximately 1.1%. The sequencing input was peripheral blood. These TCRs come from a woman between 50 and 59 years old with acute or convalescent COVID-19. Each CDR3 is given with its conserved first and last residue. D genes are given only for firm matches. Part of the rows lack a size; the others show once, few, many or a class for expanded clones.

j_gene,v_gene,abundance,d_gene,CDR3aa,CDR3nt
TRBJ2-2,TRBV29-1,.,TRBD2,CSVDPGGYTGELFF,TGCAGCGTTGACCCGGGGGGGTACACCGGGGAGCTGTTTTTT
TRBJ1-1,TRBV19,.,.,CASSIEEGPAFF,TGTGCCAGTAGTATAGAGGAGGGCCCAGCTTTCTTT
TRBJ2-2,TRBV27,.,.,CASRTGLGTGELFF,TGTGCCAGCAGAACTGGACTGGGGACCGGGGAGCTGTTTTTT
TRBJ1-2,TRBV5-1,once,.,CASSLASGAGGYTF,TGCGCCAGCAGCTTGGCCTCAGGGGCGGGCGGCTACACCTTC
TRBJ2-5,TRBV6-2/TRBV6-3,.,.,CASSDRSNQETQYF,TGTGCCAGCAGTGACCGGAGCAACCAAGAGACCCAGTACTTC
TRBJ1-2,TRBV6-5,.,.,CASLPGDGYGYTF,TGTGCCAGCCTCCCGGGAGACGGCTATGGCTACACCTTC
TRBJ2-1,TRBV30,.,TRBD2,CAYKTSGRGEQFF,TGTGCCTATAAGACTAGCGGGAGGGGTGAGCAGTTCTTC
TRBJ1-5,TRBV2,once,.,CASSLNQPQHF,TGTGCCAGCAGTCTAAATCAGCCCCAGCATTTT
TRBJ1-5,TRBV28,.,.,CASSLGRAQHF,TGTGCCAGCAGTTTAGGCAGGGCCCAGCATTTT
TRBJ1-1,TRBV5-1,.,.,CASSLERGNTEAFF,TGCGCCAGCAGCCTAGAGAGAGGGAACACTGAAGCTTTCTTT
TRBJ1-3,TRBV9,.,.,CASSPQIAGNTIYF,TGTGCCAGCAGCCCCCAAATTGCGGGAAACACCATATATTTT
TRBJ2-1,TRBV7-8,.,.,CASSPLFGSDEQFF,TGTGCCAGCAGCCCCCTGTTCGGGAGCGATGAGCAGTTCTTC
TRBJ1-4,TRBV5-1,.,TRBD1,CASSTTGQVEKLFF,TGCGCCAGCAGCACCACTGGACAGGTCGAAAAACTGTTTTTT
TRBJ1-1,TRBV7-3,.,.,CASSLRTVMDTEAFF,TGTGCCAGCAGCCTAAGGACAGTTATGGACACTGAAGCTTTCTTT
TRBJ2-5,TRBV5-1,.,TRBD1,CASSLAQGTAKETQYF,TGCGCCAGCAGCTTGGCCCAAGGGACAGCAAAAGAGACCCAGTACTTC
TRBJ2-1,TRBV14,.,.,CASSQLGTEQFF,TGTGCCAGCAGCCAGTTAGGGACAGAGCAGTTCTTC
TRBJ2-2,TRBV18,.,.,CASSPYEVTGTGELFF,TGTGCCAGCTCACCATACGAGGTGACGGGCACCGGGGAGCTGTTTTTT
TRBJ2-3,TRBV2,.,TRBD1,CASWGQGTDTQYF,TGTGCCAGCTGGGGACAGGGGACAGATACGCAGTATTTT
TRBJ2-5,TRBV18,.,TRBD2,CASSPPSGAQETQYF,TGTGCCAGCTCACCACCAAGCGGGGCCCAAGAGACCCAGTACTTC
TRBJ1-1,TRBV19,few,.,CASTPGLWGGDEAFF,TGTGCCAGTACCCCCGGGTTATGGGGAGGGGATGAAGCTTTCTTT
TRBJ2-1,TRBV7-9,.,.,CASSLSGVTYNEQFF,TGTGCCAGCAGCCTCTCAGGGGTTACCTACAATGAGCAGTTCTTC
TRBJ1-6,TRBV5-1,once,.,CASSLDSGGSNSPLHF,TGCGCCAGCAGCTTGGACTCCGGGGGTAGTAATTCACCCCTCCACTTT
TRBJ1-5,TRBV5-6,.,.,CASSSRGSNQPQHF,TGTGCCAGCAGCTCTAGGGGTAGCAATCAGCCCCAGCATTTT
TRBJ2-3,TRBV7-6,.,TRBD1,CASSFGGTGDTQYF,TGTGCCAGCAGCTTTGGGGGGACAGGAGATACGCAGTATTTT
TRBJ2-6,TRBV5-1,.,TRBD1,CASSQKQGAPSSGANVLTF,TGCGCCAGCAGCCAAAAACAGGGGGCCCCTAGCTCTGGGGCCAACGTCCTGACTTTC
TRBJ1-1,TRBV12-3/TRBV12-4,few,.,CASSKLKSTEAFF,TGTGCCAGCAGTAAACTGAAGAGCACTGAAGCTTTCTTT
TRBJ2-1,TRBV5-5,.,.,CASSLQGRNEQFF,TGTGCCAGCAGCTTACAGGGTAGGAATGAGCAGTTCTTC
TRBJ1-1,TRBV6-5,.,TRBD1,CASRQGAGPEAFF,TGTGCCAGCAGACAGGGGGCAGGTCCTGAAGCTTTCTTT
TRBJ1-1,TRBV5-4,.,.,CASSFSIGRENTEAFF,TGTGCCAGCAGCTTCTCAATCGGACGGGAGAACACTGAAGCTTTCTTT
TRBJ1-2,TRBV10-1,.,.,CASSERTLPSGYTF,TGCGCCAGCAGTGAGCGGACCCTGCCTAGCGGCTACACCTTC
TRBJ2-3,TRBV3-1/TRBV3-2,.,TRBD2,CASSSGLATDTQYF,TGTGCCAGCAGCTCGGGACTAGCGACAGATACGCAGTATTTT
TRBJ2-1,TRBV5-1,.,TRBD2,CASSGFLAESYNEQFF,TGCGCCAGCAGCGGTTTTCTAGCGGAGTCCTACAATGAGCAGTTCTTC
TRBJ2-3,TRBV6-4,.,.,CASSELTGFEGTDTQYF,TGTGCCAGCAGCGAACTAACAGGGTTTGAGGGCACAGATACGCAGTATTTT
TRBJ1-2,TRBV5-1,.,TRBD1,CASSPGTGWDYGYTF,TGCGCCAGCAGCCCCGGGACAGGGTGGGACTATGGCTACACCTTC
TRBJ1-1,TRBV18,.,.,CASSPGQMNTEAFF,TGTGCCAGCTCCCCCGGACAGATGAACACTGAAGCTTTCTTT
TRBJ1-2,TRBV29-1,.,TRBD1,CSVEDRGTGGGSYGYTF,TGCAGCGTTGAAGATAGAGGGACAGGGGGCGGCAGCTATGGCTACACCTTC
TRBJ1-3,TRBV28,few,TRBD1,CASSLAGTGGNTIYF,TGTGCCAGCAGTTTAGCCGGGACAGGGGGAAACACCATATATTTT
TRBJ1-2,TRBV4-1,.,.,CASSQDSSAGYTF,TGCGCCAGCAGCCAAGATAGCTCAGCTGGCTACACCTTC
TRBJ2-4,TRBV12-5,.,TRBD2,CASGLGLAVSKNIQYF,TGTGCTAGTGGTTTGGGACTAGCGGTTTCCAAAAACATTCAGTACTTC
TRBJ2-1,TRBV9,.,TRBD2,CASSPRTSGGAVYNEQFF,TGTGCCAGCAGCCCCAGGACTAGCGGGGGGGCAGTCTACAATGAGCAGTTCTTC
TRBJ1-2,TRBV4-1,.,.,CASSQGETYGYTF,TGCGCCAGCAGCCAAGGGGAGACCTATGGCTACACCTTC
TRBJ2-1,TRBV5-6,.,TRBD2,CASSLYSSGGLNEQFF,TGTGCCAGCAGCTTGTACTCTAGCGGGGGCTTAAATGAGCAGTTCTTC
TRBJ2-3,TRBV4-1,.,TRBD1,CASSQDRGRPDTQYF,TGCGCCAGCAGCCAAGATAGGGGGCGCCCAGATACGCAGTATTTT
TRBJ2-7,TRBV19,.,.,CASSRVRGAYEQYF,TGTGCCAGTAGTCGGGTCCGGGGGGCGTACGAGCAGTACTTC
TRBJ2-7,TRBV25-1,.,TRBD2,CASSEYLAGVSEQYF,TGTGCCAGCAGTGAATATTTAGCGGGAGTAAGCGAGCAGTACTTC
TRBJ2-7,TRBV19,.,TRBD2,CASTTGTSDYEQYF,TGTGCCAGTACCACGGGAACTAGCGACTACGAGCAGTACTTC
TRBJ2-1,TRBV7-2,few,.,CASSPGGNNEQFF,TGTGCCAGCAGCCCCGGAGGGAACAATGAGCAGTTCTTC
TRBJ1-3,TRBV30,.,.,CAWGLGGRDTIYF,TGTGCCTGGGGCCTCGGGGGGAGGGACACCATATATTTT
TRBJ1-1,TRBV12-3/TRBV12-4,.,TRBD1,CASNFDRGEAFF,TGTGCCAGCAACTTCGACAGGGGAGAAGCTTTCTTT
TRBJ2-3,TRBV5-6,.,TRBD2,CASRATLAGDRDTQYF,TGTGCCAGCAGGGCGACATTAGCGGGAGATCGTGATACGCAGTATTTT
TRBJ2-3,TRBV11-2,.,.,CASSLERADTQYF,TGTGCCAGCAGCTTAGAACGGGCAGATACGCAGTATTTT
TRBJ1-4,TRBV11-2,once,TRBD1,CASSLLWTGKDEKLFF,TGTGCCAGCAGCTTACTTTGGACAGGGAAGGATGAAAAACTGTTTTTT
TRBJ2-1,TRBV7-2,once,TRBD2,CASSLVGSGRWNEQFF,TGTGCCAGCAGCTTAGTGGGTAGCGGGAGATGGAATGAGCAGTTCTTC
TRBJ2-1,TRBV11-2,few,TRBD1,CASSLNQGANEQFF,TGTGCCAGCAGCTTAAACCAGGGGGCCAATGAGCAGTTCTTC
TRBJ2-3,TRBV14,.,.,CASSDDRLGTDTQYF,TGTGCCAGCAGCGATGACAGGTTGGGGACAGATACGCAGTATTTT
TRBJ2-1,TRBV6-6,.,TRBD2,CASSSLLAGGNNEQFF,TGTGCCAGCAGTTCCCTCCTGGCGGGAGGCAACAATGAGCAGTTCTTC
TRBJ1-6,TRBV16,few,TRBD1,CASSQYLGTGDNSPLHF,TGTGCCAGCAGCCAATATCTGGGAACAGGGGATAATTCACCCCTCCACTTT
TRBJ1-3,TRBV27,.,TRBD1,CASSPDRPGNTIYF,TGTGCCAGCAGTCCGGACAGGCCTGGAAACACCATATATTTT
TRBJ2-3,TRBV4-3,.,TRBD2,CASSQLAGVADTQYF,TGCGCCAGCAGCCAACTAGCGGGAGTCGCAGATACGCAGTATTTT